These 15 T cell receptor beta chains share one sample of origin, sequenced in a study of CD8+ T cells in alopecia areata. Reverse transcription of extracted RNA yielded cDNA, which provided the sequencing template. Data came from immunoSEQ multiplex PCR; TCRdb stores just in-frame clones and leaves some out. The sample lists more than 200,000 clones; around two thirds were seen once. This specimen was CD4+ T cells sorted from blood, taken at week 0. The origin of the receptors is a human donor with alopecia areata.

The rearrangement uses TRBV11-1 and TRBJ2-1; 7 bases map to TRBD2. V shed 4 bases and J 2 bases; nucleotides not matched to a gene: 11. The CDR3 covers 17 residues. Germline V gives CDR1 SGHAT, CDR2 FQDESV (reference sequence). CDR3 in DNA: TGTGCCAGCAGCTCCCGGGGAGCGGGGTCGACCTACAATGAGCAGTTCTTC. Protein sequence: CASSSRGAGSTYNEQFF.

This clone was seen a handful of times. The chain joins TRBV2 to TRBJ2-5; 10 nucleotides match TRBD2. CDR3 length: 18 amino acids. Germline V gene sequence: CDR1 SNHLY, CDR2 FYNNEI. The junction had 17 bases not matched to a gene; V was cut back by 5 bases and J by 5 bases. This chain's CDR3 is CASSFGGRTSGGGETQYF. As DNA, the CDR3 is TGTGCCAGCAGTTTTGGGGGAAGGACTAGCGGCGGAGGTGAGACCCAGTACTTC.

The V call is TRBV5-1, the J call TRBJ2-2; possibly TRBD1 for D (6 bases). V lost 0 bases, J lost 3 bases, and 9 bases lay in between. CDR1 and CDR2 from the germline V gene are SGHRS and YFSETQ. The CDR3 loop spans 15 amino acids. For the CDR3, the DNA is TGCGCCAGCAGCTTGGCCAGGGGTGACACCGGGGAGCTGTTTTTT. This codes for CASSLARGDTGELFF.

In its sample, this clone was seen a few times. The CDR3 sequence: CASSAGNQPQHF. For the CDR3, the DNA is TGCGCCAGCAGTGCTGGGAATCAGCCCCAGCATTTT. The rearrangement uses TRBV10-2 and TRBJ1-5; D gene uncertain. The length of the CDR3 is 12 residues. Germline values: CDR1 WSHSY, CDR2 SAAADI. V lost 4 bases, J lost 4 bases, and 5 bases lay in between.

This chain joins TRBV2 and TRBJ2-1; D is possibly TRBD1 (5 bases). The V gene lost 2 bases and the J gene lost 8 bases, with 7 bases spanning the gap. Germline V gene data show CDR1 as SNHLY and CDR2 as FYNNEI. CDR3 length: 12 amino acids. Here the CDR3 DNA reads TGTGCCAGCAGTGAACAGGGTCATGAGCAGTTCTTC. As protein: CASSEQGHEQFF.

This clone was picked up many times. The rearrangement links TRBV7-2 to TRBJ1-2; no reliable D call. Germline CDR1 SGHTA, CDR2 FQGNSA. The V and J ends lost 8 bases and 4 bases respectively, with 20 bases between them. The CDR3 is 15 residues long. The CDR3 region has the DNA TGTGCCAGCCCAAGAGAACGGCGCCTGGGCTATGGCTACACCTTC. Encoded protein: CASPRERRLGYGYTF.

The CDR3 loop is CASRGVGGYAFF. The DNA of the CDR3 is TGTGCCAGCCGAGGGGTAGGGGGTTACGCTTTCTTT. The chain joins TRBV7-2 to TRBJ1-1; possible D gene TRBD1, 6 bases. Germline values: CDR1 SGHTA, CDR2 FQGNSA. The CDR3 length is 12 residues. V was trimmed by 8 bases and J by 11 bases, leaving 18 bases between them.

This sequence joins TRBV5-1 and TRBJ2-5; D is ambiguous. The CDR3 length is 14 residues. The germline V gene has CDR1 SGHRS and CDR2 YFSETQ. Deletions cut 1 base from V and 0 bases from J, with 7 bases between. CDR3 nucleotide sequence: TGCGCCAGCAGCTTGTATACAGACCAAGAGACCCAGTACTTC. Translated, it gives CASSLYTDQETQYF.

The rearrangement links TRBV30 to TRBJ1-1; the D is unclear. The V end lost 3 bases, the J end lost 9 bases, and 8 bases lay between the germline ends. The CDR3 totals 10 residues. The germline V gene has CDR1 GTSNPN and CDR2 SVGIG (reference sequence). As DNA, the CDR3 is TGTGCCTGGAGGGAGTTTAAAGCTTTCTTT. Translation gives CAWREFKAFF.

The chain joins TRBV7-9 to TRBJ1-2; D is uncertain. Trimming stripped 5 bases from V and 7 bases from J, with 11 bases between. The CDR3 runs 12 residues. Germline CDR1 SEHNR, CDR2 FQNEAQ (reference sequence). The CDR3 DNA reads TGTGCCAGCAGCCGGGGTCTACGTGGCTACACCTTC. It translates to CASSRGLRGYTF.

This clone was seen only once. The chain employs TRBV5-4 and TRBJ1-6; tentative D call: TRBD1 (5 bases). Germline-derived CDR1 and CDR2 are SGHNT and YYREEE (reference sequence). The ends were cut back, 4 bases at V and 14 bases at J, with 19 bases in the middle. CDR3 length equals 14 residues. The CDR3 loop is CASSPGTGPLTLHF. Written as DNA, the CDR3 is TGTGCCAGCAGCCCGGGGACGGGACCTTTAACCCTCCACTTT.

V is TRBV7-9 and J is TRBJ2-5; possibly TRBD1 or TRBD2 for D (6 bases each). The V end was cut by 5 bases, the J end by 7 bases, with 20 bases between. The CDR3 consists of 15 residues. Germline V gene data show CDR1 as SEHNR and CDR2 as FQNEAQ (reference sequence). The CDR3 is CASSPGRGLIWTQYF. The CDR3 nucleotides read TGTGCCAGCAGCCCGGGCCGGGGGCTGATTTGGACCCAGTACTTC.

The rearrangement links TRBV29-1 to TRBJ1-1, with TRBD1 identical over 8 bases. After removal of 6 bases from V and 4 bases from J, the junction contained 7 bases not matched to a gene. Germline V CDR1 and CDR2: SQVTM, ANQGSEA. The CDR3 extends over 13 amino acids. The DNA of the CDR3 is TGCAGCGTCTGGACAGGGCGAATCACTGAAGCTTTCTTT. Residues: CSVWTGRITEAFF.

The chain combines TRBV9 with TRBJ1-1, with TRBD1 as a possible D gene (6 bases). V was cut by 2 bases and J by 11 bases, with 16 bases left in between. CDR3 length: 13 amino acids. The germline V gene has CDR1 SGDLS and CDR2 YYNGEE. Written as DNA, the CDR3 is TGTGCCAGCAGCGTGGTGGGCGCAGGGGCCGCTTTCTTT. Protein: CASSVVGAGAAFF.

The chain links TRBV25-1 to TRBJ1-5, with D possibly being TRBD1 (5 bases). Germline CDR1 MGHDK, CDR2 SYGVNS. The CDR3 runs to 15 residues. V was cut by 2 bases and J by 0 bases, with 8 bases left in between. The CDR3 coding sequence is TGTGCCAGCAGTGAAGGCGGGGGTAGCAATCAGCCCCAGCATTTT. Encoded protein: CASSEGGGSNQPQHF.